This is a list of T cell receptor beta chains from one sample in a study of blood T cell repertoires in COVID-19. Clones were read by immunoSEQ multiplex PCR, and TCRdb kept only the in-frame ones, dropping some. The profile covers 140,000 or so clones, with around 89% appearing a single time and over 2% taken by the ten largest. Sequencing input: peripheral blood. The receptor set was obtained from a human donor with COVID-19, enrolled during active disease. The donor label of this sample is uncertain. The conserved cysteine and the conserved F or W are not part of the CDR3 here.

J gene | V gene | CDR3 protein
TRBJ1-5 | TRBV3-1/TRBV3-2 | ASSQRAGGSNQPQH
TRBJ1-3 | TRBV7-9 | ASSLAPPFDRAGNTIY
TRBJ1-2 | TRBV6-5 | ASEGGAFGYT
TRBJ1-2 | TRBV12-3/TRBV12-4 | ASRRTGVGGYT
TRBJ1-1 | TRBV11-2 | ASSKLGSEAF
TRBJ2-1 | TRBV7-2 | ASSSASAGLNEQF
TRBJ2-7 | TRBV19 | ASSIDSGTSLGEQY
TRBJ2-3 | TRBV3-1/TRBV3-2 | ASSPTGLVTDTQY
TRBJ2-1 | TRBV2 | ASRAGTGNEQF
TRBJ2-7 | TRBV27 | ARGRGAYEQY
TRBJ1-1 | TRBV5-4 | ASQRGTESLTEAF
TRBJ2-1 | TRBV28 | ASSKGPVSSYNEQF
TRBJ1-4 | TRBV5-1 | ASSPQPGTGASEKLF
TRBJ1-5 | TRBV4-1 | ASSQAPGQGSQPQH
TRBJ2-7 | TRBV5-1 | ASSSDRGGDEQY
TRBJ2-1 | TRBV27 | ASSLWGTGSYNEQF
TRBJ2-5 | TRBV4-2 | ASSQDGTVMETQY
TRBJ2-2 | TRBV9 | ASSVPTNTGELF
TRBJ1-2 | TRBV10-3 | AITQGGVYGYT
TRBJ2-5 | TRBV15 | ATSTQGARETQY
TRBJ2-7 | TRBV7-6 | ASSRHGGEAGEQY
TRBJ2-5 | TRBV3-1/TRBV3-2 | ASSQGLYSQETQY
TRBJ2-3 | TRBV19 | ASSILGAGREGGTDTQY
TRBJ2-3 | TRBV5-4 | ASSFEGDRSDTQY
TRBJ2-5 | TRBV5-1 | ASSLGQGGETQY
TRBJ1-2 | TRBV3-1/TRBV3-2 | ASSLKERNGYT
TRBJ1-5 | TRBV6-2/TRBV6-3 | ASSYWTGAFKPQH
TRBJ2-1 | TRBV2 | ASRPSSYNEQF
TRBJ2-7 | TRBV6-6 | ASSGRSYEQY
TRBJ2-1 | TRBV29-1 | SVEDPPRPSEQF
TRBJ2-5 | TRBV7-7 | ASSLTTGAGRETQY
TRBJ2-2 | TRBV11-3 | ASMIGQGPLNTGELF
TRBJ1-2 | TRBV2 | ASRTGPWGYT
TRBJ2-5 | TRBV6-4 | ASSAVAGVAETQY
TRBJ1-5 | TRBV6-6 | ASSPRAMGRVYYQPQH
TRBJ2-7 | TRBV6-5 | ASTRTQKSNEQY
TRBJ2-1 | TRBV4-2 | ASSYKSESSYNEQF
TRBJ1-5 | TRBV5-6 | ASTLGTGEQPQH
TRBJ2-1 | TRBV27 | ASRLTGRNEQF
TRBJ2-7 | TRBV15 | ATSSDDTASYEQY
TRBJ1-4 | TRBV5-1 | ASSLATGKEKLF
TRBJ1-4 | TRBV27 | ASSFRGRGNEKLF
TRBJ1-4 | TRBV18 | ASSLYDRGATNEKLF
TRBJ1-5 | TRBV5-1 | ASSREGGDQPQH
TRBJ2-7 | TRBV7-9 | ATESREQY
TRBJ1-6 | TRBV30 | AWKSSYNSPLH
TRBJ2-7 | TRBV12-3/TRBV12-4 | ASSPGNEQY
TRBJ1-6 | TRBV10-2 | ASRAPNSPLH
TRBJ1-1 | TRBV5-6 | ASSLYRGTEAF
TRBJ1-2 | TRBV2 | ASRAVNYGYT
TRBJ1-5 | TRBV4-1 | ASSQEDRRNQPQH
TRBJ2-7 | TRBV5-1 | ASSAGTSGRASSYEQY